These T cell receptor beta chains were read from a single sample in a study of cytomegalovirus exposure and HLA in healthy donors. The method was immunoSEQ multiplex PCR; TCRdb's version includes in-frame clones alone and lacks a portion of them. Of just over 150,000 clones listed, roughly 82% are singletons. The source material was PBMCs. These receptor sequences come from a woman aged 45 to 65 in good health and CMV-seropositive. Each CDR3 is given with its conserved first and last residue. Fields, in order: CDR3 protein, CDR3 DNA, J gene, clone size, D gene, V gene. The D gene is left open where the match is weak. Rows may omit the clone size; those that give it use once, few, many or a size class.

cdr3_aa: CASSTTGGDEKLFF
cdr3_nt: TGTGCCAGCAGCACGACAGGGGGCGATGAAAAACTGTTTTTT
j_call: TRBJ1-4
clone_size: -
d_call: TRBD1
v_call: TRBV5-8

cdr3_aa: CASSFGTPYEQYF
cdr3_nt: TGTGCCAGCAGCTTCGGGACTCCCTACGAGCAGTACTTC
j_call: TRBJ2-7
clone_size: -
d_call: -
v_call: TRBV7-3

cdr3_aa: CASSPFRGGYTDTQYF
cdr3_nt: TGTGCCAGCAGCCCCTTTCGCGGGGGGTACACAGATACGCAGTATTTT
j_call: TRBJ2-3
clone_size: -
d_call: TRBD2
v_call: TRBV7-8

cdr3_aa: CAWSPQVPGSNTEAFF
cdr3_nt: TGTGCCTGGAGTCCGCAGGTTCCAGGCTCGAACACTGAAGCTTTCTTT
j_call: TRBJ1-1
clone_size: -
d_call: -
v_call: TRBV30

cdr3_aa: CAWSVSDRDGYTF
cdr3_nt: TGTGCCTGGAGTGTATCGGACAGGGATGGCTACACCTTC
j_call: TRBJ1-2
clone_size: -
d_call: TRBD1
v_call: TRBV30

cdr3_aa: CASSPREPARYEQYF
cdr3_nt: TGTGCCAGCAGCCCCCGGGAGCCCGCCCGCTACGAGCAGTACTTC
j_call: TRBJ2-7
clone_size: -
d_call: -
v_call: TRBV5-6

cdr3_aa: CASSMTGYEQYF
cdr3_nt: TGTGCCAGCAGCATGACCGGGTACGAGCAGTACTTC
j_call: TRBJ2-7
clone_size: -
d_call: -
v_call: TRBV5-5

cdr3_aa: CASSGTVTDTQYF
cdr3_nt: TGTGCCAGCAGCGGGACAGTCACAGATACGCAGTATTTT
j_call: TRBJ2-3
clone_size: -
d_call: TRBD1
v_call: TRBV2

cdr3_aa: CASSVASGVGADTQYF
cdr3_nt: TGTGCCAGCAGCGTAGCGAGCGGGGTGGGCGCAGATACGCAGTATTTT
j_call: TRBJ2-3
clone_size: -
d_call: TRBD2
v_call: TRBV9

cdr3_aa: CASSLDPLTSARDTQYF
cdr3_nt: TGTGCCAGCAGCCTAGACCCCCTAACTAGCGCTAGAGATACGCAGTATTTT
j_call: TRBJ2-3
clone_size: -
d_call: TRBD2
v_call: TRBV4-2

cdr3_aa: CASSIDGGRIYNEQFF
cdr3_nt: TGTGCCAGTAGTATAGATGGGGGCAGAATTTACAATGAGCAGTTCTTC
j_call: TRBJ2-1
clone_size: -
d_call: -
v_call: TRBV19

cdr3_aa: CATSSPRGGRSTDTQYF
cdr3_nt: TGTGCCACCAGCTCCCCACGAGGGGGCCGGAGCACAGATACGCAGTATTTT
j_call: TRBJ2-3
clone_size: -
d_call: TRBD1
v_call: TRBV15

cdr3_aa: CASAPTGSQSEAFF
cdr3_nt: TGTGCTAGTGCCCCTACAGGGTCTCAGTCCGAAGCTTTCTTT
j_call: TRBJ1-1
clone_size: -
d_call: -
v_call: TRBV12-5

cdr3_aa: CASRRGAMADTQYF
cdr3_nt: TGTGCCAGCCGTCGGGGAGCTATGGCAGATACGCAGTATTTT
j_call: TRBJ2-3
clone_size: -
d_call: -
v_call: TRBV9

cdr3_aa: CASSPFAGENSGANVLTF
cdr3_nt: TGTGCCAGCTCACCTTTTGCAGGGGAAAACTCTGGGGCCAACGTCCTGACTTTC
j_call: TRBJ2-6
clone_size: once
d_call: -
v_call: TRBV18

cdr3_aa: CASSRGGLGNTIYF
cdr3_nt: TGTGCCAGTAGTAGGGGGGGACTCGGAAACACCATATATTTT
j_call: TRBJ1-3
clone_size: -
d_call: -
v_call: TRBV19

cdr3_aa: CASSKGLAEYF
cdr3_nt: TGTGCCAGCAGTAAGGGACTAGCGGAATACTTC
j_call: TRBJ2-7
clone_size: -
d_call: TRBD2
v_call: TRBV28

cdr3_aa: CASSFPLAGSSPTDTQYF
cdr3_nt: TGTGCCAGCAGCTTTCCGCTAGCGGGGAGTTCCCCCACAGATACGCAGTATTTT
j_call: TRBJ2-3
clone_size: few
d_call: TRBD2
v_call: TRBV7-9

cdr3_aa: CASSVGWGTGAYEQYF
cdr3_nt: TGTGCCAGCAGCGTAGGTTGGGGGACAGGGGCCTACGAGCAGTACTTC
j_call: TRBJ2-7
clone_size: -
d_call: TRBD1
v_call: TRBV9

cdr3_aa: CASSLLGDIATDTQYF
cdr3_nt: TGTGCCAGCAGCTTGCTTGGGGACATAGCCACAGATACGCAGTATTTT
j_call: TRBJ2-3
clone_size: few
d_call: -
v_call: TRBV5-5

cdr3_aa: CAWAAGYYGYTF
cdr3_nt: TGTGCCTGGGCCGCCGGTTACTATGGCTACACCTTC
j_call: TRBJ1-2
clone_size: -
d_call: -
v_call: TRBV30

cdr3_aa: CASSGGLAGAGGEQYF
cdr3_nt: TGTGCCAGCAGCGGTGGACTAGCGGGGGCCGGGGGCGAGCAGTACTTC
j_call: TRBJ2-7
clone_size: -
d_call: TRBD2
v_call: TRBV5-4

cdr3_aa: CASSLETSGSFSDTQYF
cdr3_nt: TGTGCCAGCAGCTTAGAGACTAGCGGGAGTTTTTCAGATACGCAGTATTTT
j_call: TRBJ2-3
clone_size: -
d_call: TRBD2
v_call: TRBV7-8

cdr3_aa: CASSSRQAGETQYF
cdr3_nt: TGCGCCAGCAGCTCCCGACAGGCGGGAGAGACCCAGTACTTC
j_call: TRBJ2-5
clone_size: -
d_call: -
v_call: TRBV5-1

cdr3_aa: CASSQEPRGQPQHF
cdr3_nt: TGTGCCAGCAGCCAAGAGCCCAGGGGTCAGCCCCAGCATTTT
j_call: TRBJ1-5
clone_size: -
d_call: -
v_call: TRBV4-2

cdr3_aa: CASGPSLGRGAVYEQYF
cdr3_nt: TGTGCTAGTGGTCCCTCCCTGGGGAGGGGGGCGGTCTACGAGCAGTACTTC
j_call: TRBJ2-7
clone_size: -
d_call: -
v_call: TRBV12-5

cdr3_aa: CASSFLGLGNTIYF
cdr3_nt: TGTGCCAGCAGCTTTTTGGGCCTTGGAAACACCATATATTTT
j_call: TRBJ1-3
clone_size: -
d_call: -
v_call: TRBV7-2

cdr3_aa: CAVWTGETSNYGYTF
cdr3_nt: TGTGCCGTATGGACAGGGGAAACTTCTAACTATGGCTACACCTTC
j_call: TRBJ1-2
clone_size: -
d_call: TRBD1
v_call: TRBV6-1

cdr3_aa: CASSSGQNTGELFF
cdr3_nt: TGCGCCAGCAGCTCGGGACAGAACACCGGGGAGCTGTTTTTT
j_call: TRBJ2-2
clone_size: once
d_call: -
v_call: TRBV5-1

cdr3_aa: CASSQDSPNTEAFF
cdr3_nt: TGCGCCAGCAGCCAAGATAGCCCGAACACTGAAGCTTTCTTT
j_call: TRBJ1-1
clone_size: -
d_call: -
v_call: TRBV4-3

cdr3_aa: CATSPLPGVVTQYF
cdr3_nt: TGTGCCACCAGCCCGTTACCAGGGGTGGTTACGCAGTATTTT
j_call: TRBJ2-3
clone_size: once
d_call: -
v_call: TRBV15

cdr3_aa: CASSTFETDTDQPQHF
cdr3_nt: TGTGCCAGCAGTACCTTCGAGACAGATACGGATCAGCCCCAGCATTTT
j_call: TRBJ1-5
clone_size: -
d_call: -
v_call: TRBV2

cdr3_aa: CASWDRVGNQPQHF
cdr3_nt: TGTGCCAGCTGGGACAGGGTAGGAAATCAGCCCCAGCATTTT
j_call: TRBJ1-5
clone_size: -
d_call: TRBD1
v_call: TRBV2

cdr3_aa: CATSRVGQEQYF
cdr3_nt: TGTGCCACCAGCAGAGTGGGACAGGAGCAGTACTTC
j_call: TRBJ2-7
clone_size: -
d_call: TRBD1
v_call: TRBV15

cdr3_aa: CASSLVPSGYGDTQYF
cdr3_nt: TGTGCCAGCAGCTTAGTTCCTAGCGGGTACGGGGATACGCAGTATTTT
j_call: TRBJ2-3
clone_size: -
d_call: TRBD2
v_call: TRBV11-2

cdr3_aa: CASRSSYEQYF
cdr3_nt: TGTGCCAGCCGTAGCTCCTACGAGCAGTACTTC
j_call: TRBJ2-7
clone_size: -
d_call: -
v_call: TRBV6-6

cdr3_aa: CASSLALDRDNQPQHF
cdr3_nt: TGTGCCAGCAGCTTAGCGCTCGACAGGGACAATCAGCCCCAGCATTTT
j_call: TRBJ1-5
clone_size: -
d_call: TRBD1
v_call: TRBV7-2

cdr3_aa: CASSAGQGPTLGTEAFF
cdr3_nt: TGTGCCAGCAGCGCGGGACAGGGGCCGACTTTGGGCACTGAAGCTTTCTTT
j_call: TRBJ1-1
clone_size: -
d_call: TRBD1
v_call: TRBV7-2

cdr3_aa: CASSPTGGRNTDTQYF
cdr3_nt: TGTGCCAGCTCACCAACAGGGGGCAGGAACACAGATACGCAGTATTTT
j_call: TRBJ2-3
clone_size: -
d_call: TRBD1
v_call: TRBV18

cdr3_aa: CASSLAPGTGELFF
cdr3_nt: TGCGCCAGCAGCTTGGCCCCCGGGACCGGGGAGCTGTTTTTT
j_call: TRBJ2-2
clone_size: few
d_call: -
v_call: TRBV5-1

cdr3_aa: CASSIDRDTEAFF
cdr3_nt: TGTGCCAGTAGTATCGACAGGGACACTGAAGCTTTCTTT
j_call: TRBJ1-1
clone_size: few
d_call: TRBD1
v_call: TRBV19

cdr3_aa: CASSYGGGINTEAFF
cdr3_nt: TGCGCCAGCAGCTACGGGGGGGGGATAAACACTGAAGCTTTCTTT
j_call: TRBJ1-1
clone_size: -
d_call: -
v_call: TRBV5-1

cdr3_aa: CASSKDGSQPQHF
cdr3_nt: TGTGCCAGCAGCAAAGATGGGAGCCAGCCCCAGCATTTT
j_call: TRBJ1-5
clone_size: once
d_call: -
v_call: TRBV21-1

cdr3_aa: CAISPSQNTGELFF
cdr3_nt: TGTGCCATCAGCCCTAGCCAGAACACCGGGGAGCTGTTTTTT
j_call: TRBJ2-2
clone_size: -
d_call: -
v_call: TRBV10-3

cdr3_aa: CASSLEGQGNTGELFF
cdr3_nt: TGCGCCAGCAGCTTGGAGGGACAGGGGAACACCGGGGAGCTGTTTTTT
j_call: TRBJ2-2
clone_size: -
d_call: TRBD1
v_call: TRBV5-1

cdr3_aa: CASNPSPDRAREQYF
cdr3_nt: TGTGCCAGCAACCCCTCCCCGGACAGGGCACGCGAGCAGTACTTC
j_call: TRBJ2-7
clone_size: -
d_call: TRBD1
v_call: TRBV7-2

cdr3_aa: CASKEGNNEQFF
cdr3_nt: TGTGCCAGCAAGGAGGGGAACAATGAGCAGTTCTTC
j_call: TRBJ2-1
clone_size: -
d_call: -
v_call: TRBV2

cdr3_aa: CASSSRDPNEKLFF
cdr3_nt: TGTGCCAGCAGCTCGCGGGATCCTAATGAAAAACTGTTTTTT
j_call: TRBJ1-4
clone_size: -
d_call: -
v_call: TRBV13

cdr3_aa: CASSSFRGDTQYF
cdr3_nt: TGTGCCAGCAGCTCCTTTCGAGGAGATACGCAGTATTTT
j_call: TRBJ2-3
clone_size: -
d_call: -
v_call: TRBV7-8

cdr3_aa: CASSDGGTDTQYF
cdr3_nt: TGTGCCAGCAGTGACGGGGGCACAGATACGCAGTATTTT
j_call: TRBJ2-3
clone_size: -
d_call: -
v_call: TRBV25-1

cdr3_aa: CASSAGGLYEQYF
cdr3_nt: TGTGCCAGCAGCGCGGGGGGCCTCTACGAGCAGTACTTC
j_call: TRBJ2-7
clone_size: -
d_call: TRBD2
v_call: TRBV7-9

cdr3_aa: CASSKGQGAPVAGANVLTF
cdr3_nt: TGTGCCAGCAGCAAGGGCCAGGGGGCGCCAGTCGCTGGGGCCAACGTCCTGACTTTC
j_call: TRBJ2-6
clone_size: -
d_call: -
v_call: TRBV21-1

cdr3_aa: CASSGQGTISGNTIYF
cdr3_nt: TGTGCCAGCAGCGGACAGGGAACAATCTCTGGAAACACCATATATTTT
j_call: TRBJ1-3
clone_size: -
d_call: TRBD1
v_call: TRBV7-9

cdr3_aa: CATRRDSRSYEQYF
cdr3_nt: TGTGCCACCCGAAGGGACAGCCGCTCCTACGAGCAGTACTTC
j_call: TRBJ2-7
clone_size: -
d_call: TRBD1
v_call: TRBV6-1

cdr3_aa: CASSSPLFGYTF
cdr3_nt: TGTGCCAGCAGTTCCCCTCTTTTTGGCTACACCTTC
j_call: TRBJ1-2
clone_size: once
d_call: -
v_call: TRBV6-6

cdr3_aa: CASSLNSAELFF
cdr3_nt: TGTGCCAGCAGCTTAAATAGCGCGGAGCTGTTTTTT
j_call: TRBJ2-2
clone_size: -
d_call: -
v_call: TRBV7-3

cdr3_aa: CATTAGQETQYF
cdr3_nt: TGTGCCACTACAGCGGGACAAGAGACCCAGTACTTC
j_call: TRBJ2-5
clone_size: -
d_call: TRBD2
v_call: TRBV5-6